The rows below give T cell receptor beta chains drawn from one sample of a study of blood T cells in healthy people across ages. A single record per CDR3 protein comes from TCRdb applying MiXCR to the 5' RACE reads. This sample has 540,000 or so distinct CDR3 sequences; approximately 30% occur once, and the top ten carry about 18%. Sequencing input: blood. Receptors were obtained from a woman in her 70s in good health. CDR3s leave out the opening cysteine and the closing phenylalanine or tryptophan. D genes are given only for firm matches.

>TRBJ1-5|TRBV18|-
ASSPGLRNQPQH
>TRBJ1-3|TRBV6-4|TRBD1
ASSDDTDREGNTIY
>TRBJ2-5|TRBV7-3|TRBD2
ASSFGLAGRETQY
>TRBJ1-2|TRBV6-6|-
ASIGQNEANYGYT
>TRBJ2-6|TRBV29-1|TRBD1
SVPTGTGVSGANVLT
>TRBJ2-3|TRBV5-4|TRBD2
ASSFGGLVGDTQY
>TRBJ2-1|TRBV5-1|TRBD2
ASSSIAGDYNEQF
>TRBJ2-5|TRBV29-1|TRBD2
SASGGQETQY
>TRBJ2-3|TRBV7-2|TRBD2
ASSLFPGPGGTDTQY
>TRBJ2-3|TRBV20-1|TRBD2
SARGLAGESTDTQY
>TRBJ2-5|TRBV10-3|TRBD1
AISESSGQGKETQY
>TRBJ1-2|TRBV7-2|-
ASSLVKGNGYT
>TRBJ1-5|TRBV3-1|TRBD1
ASRLGGGWQPQH
>TRBJ2-2|TRBV7-9|-
ASSSTIAILTGELF
>TRBJ2-7|TRBV20-1|TRBD1
SAGLGQGDYEQY
>-|TRBV7-2|-
ASSLEGQRAYNEQF
>TRBJ2-5|TRBV12-3/TRBV12-4|-
ASGGTGGVETQY
>TRBJ2-1|TRBV2|TRBD1
ASGGSGQGSNNEQF
>TRBJ1-5|TRBV25-1|-
ASSEPPEGGGGNQPQH
>TRBJ2-1|TRBV29-1|-
SVVWGGGGEQF
>TRBJ1-2|TRBV6-5|-
ASSYKIPGPYGYT
>TRBJ2-5|TRBV6-1|-
ASSDLGGRYQETQY
>TRBJ1-4|TRBV5-4|TRBD1
ASSTQGAPNEKLF
>TRBJ2-6|TRBV19|-
ASSIPGAGANVLT
>TRBJ1-2|TRBV12-3/TRBV12-4|-
ASRLGQGNYGYT
>TRBJ2-7|TRBV7-2|TRBD2
ASSLVVSSGGSQY
>-|TRBV6-6|-
ASRDWSSYEQY
>TRBJ2-3|TRBV20-1|TRBD2
SARGSAGNTDTQY
>-|TRBV6-5|TRBD1
ASSYRDRYEQY
>-|TRBV5-1|TRBD2
ASSLDTSGETQY
>TRBJ2-2|TRBV20-1|TRBD2
SARSTSGGASTGELF
>TRBJ1-3|TRBV27|TRBD1
ASRPTGGNTIY
>TRBJ1-2|TRBV4-3|-
ASSQGSQDGSYGYT
>TRBJ1-6|TRBV7-2|TRBD1
ASSPDRHYNSPLH
>TRBJ2-7|TRBV20-1|-
SAETGHEQY
>TRBJ2-7|TRBV18|TRBD1
ASSPGQGNEQY
>TRBJ1-1|TRBV15|-
ATSREKDTEAF
>TRBJ2-5|TRBV11-2|TRBD2
ASSLVGVAGLGETQY
>TRBJ1-1|TRBV29-1|TRBD1
SVEGNTGGGGAF
>TRBJ2-6|TRBV4-3|-
ASSQLQGNVLT
>-|TRBV7-3|-
ASSRQGAGYEQF
>TRBJ2-1|TRBV7-7|-
ASSLEPGAGEQF
>TRBJ2-3|TRBV11-2|TRBD2
ASRSSGGADTQY
>TRBJ1-4|TRBV27|-
ASSSAGATNEKLF
>TRBJ2-2|TRBV5-1|TRBD1
ASSLDAAGTAGELF
>TRBJ2-3|TRBV6-2/TRBV6-3|TRBD1
ASSLKGQADTDTQY
>TRBJ2-3|TRBV12-3/TRBV12-4|TRBD2
ASCWGGLTDTQY
>TRBJ2-1|TRBV7-2|TRBD1
ASQGALGIYNEQF
>TRBJ1-3|TRBV3-1|-
ASSQDTYSGNTIY
>TRBJ1-1|TRBV18|-
ASSPLELVSKSTEAF
>TRBJ1-2|TRBV13|-
ANSQKRSLNYGYT
>TRBJ2-1|TRBV5-1|-
ASSWGPGTTYNEQF
>TRBJ2-5|TRBV15|-
ATSKGRAGETQY
>TRBJ2-1|TRBV5-5|TRBD1
ASSPGQGGNNEQF
>TRBJ2-5|TRBV4-3|-
ASSQVGQETQY